This is a list of T cell receptor beta chains from one sample in a study of response to subunit inactivated influenza vaccine. A single record per CDR3 protein comes from TCRdb applying MiXCR to the RT-PCR reads. The profile shows around 580,000 distinct CDR3 sequences, around 15% of them singletons. The material sequenced was PBMCs from blood, taken 11 to 12 days after vaccination. These receptors all come from a man aged 45-65 years who received an inactivated influenza vaccine. Each CDR3 is given with its conserved first and last residue. Each record gives: clone size, D gene, J gene, V gene, CDR3 DNA, CDR3 protein. A D gene is named only where the DNA matches it firmly. Clone size appears in some rows only: once, few, many, or a class for an expanded clone.

few | NA | TRBJ1-5 | TRBV28 | TGTGCCAGCAGTTTGGCGGGCACTAATCAGCCCCAGCATTTT | CASSLAGTNQPQHF
NA | NA | TRBJ2-1 | TRBV20-1 | TGCAGTGCTAGACTCGGGGGGCGTTACAATGAGCAGTTCTTC | CSARLGGRYNEQFF
few | TRBD2 | TRBJ2-3 | TRBV5-1 | TGCGCCAGCAGCCAAGGAGTAGCGGGGCTCACAGATACGCAGTATTTT | CASSQGVAGLTDTQYF
few | TRBD2 | TRBJ2-3 | TRBV5-6 | TGTGCCAGCAGCCGGAAGGCGGGAGGCCCCCGAGGTACGCAGTATTTT | CASSRKAGGPRGTQYF
few | TRBD1 | TRBJ1-2 | TRBV27 | TGTGCCAGCAGTTTTAGACAGGGAAGGAATGGCTACACCTTC | CASSFRQGRNGYTF
NA | TRBD1 | TRBJ1-2 | TRBV10-2 | TGCGCCAGCAGTGATGGTATAGGGGGCGGCTACACCTTC | CASSDGIGGGYTF
NA | TRBD1 | TRBJ1-4 | TRBV5-1 | TGCGCCAGCAGCGGGGGACAGCAGGAACTCTACGGATACGAAAAACTGTTTTTT | CASSGGQQELYGYEKLFF
NA | TRBD2 | TRBJ2-2 | TRBV11-2 | TGTGCCAGCAGCTTAGTCTTTGCTAGCGGGAGGCGAAGCACCGGGGAGCTGTTTTTT | CASSLVFASGRRSTGELFF
NA | NA | TRBJ2-7 | TRBV11-2 | TGTGCCAGCAGCGCGGTCCCGGGACTCCGCGAAGATTACGAGCAGTACTTC | CASSAVPGLREDYEQYF
few | TRBD1 | TRBJ2-7 | TRBV10-3 | TGTGCCATCAGTACTCCGGGACAGGGGGCGTCCTACGAGCAGTACTTC | CAISTPGQGASYEQYF
few | TRBD1 | TRBJ2-5 | TRBV29-1 | TGCAGCGCGACAGGGATTATAGAGACCCAGTACTTC | CSATGIIETQYF
NA | NA | TRBJ1-5 | TRBV6-2/TRBV6-3 | TGTGCCAGCAGTTACTCAAGGGGGAAGGGGGTTCATTGGAATCAGCCCCAGCATTTT | CASSYSRGKGVHWNQPQHF
many | NA | TRBJ2-2 | TRBV11-2 | TGTGCCAGCAGCTTACGCACCAGAAACACCGGGGAGCTGTTTTTT | CASSLRTRNTGELFF
few | TRBD1 | TRBJ1-4 | TRBV15 | TGTGCCACCAGCATGACATCAGGGGGCGTTGGTGAAAAACTGTTTTTT | CATSMTSGGVGEKLFF
NA | TRBD1 | TRBJ2-2 | TRBV12-5 | TGTGCTAGCGCAGGACAGGGGAACACCGGGGAGCTGTTTTTT | CASAGQGNTGELFF
few | TRBD1 | TRBJ2-5 | TRBV5-5 | TGTGCCAGCAGCTTGTGGGACAGGGGACAAGAGACCCAGTACTTC | CASSLWDRGQETQYF
NA | NA | TRBJ2-1 | TRBV27 | TGTGCCAGCCTATCACGGTACCTCTACAATGAGCAGTTCTTC | CASLSRYLYNEQFF
many | TRBD1 | TRBJ2-5 | TRBV29-1 | TGCAGCGTCCGGGACAGGGTATCGGAGACCCAGTACTTC | CSVRDRVSETQYF
NA | TRBD1 | TRBJ1-5 | TRBV20-1 | TGCAGTGCTAGAGTGGGCAGGGGGATCTATAGCAATCAGCCCCAGCATTTT | CSARVGRGIYSNQPQHF
few | NA | TRBJ1-1 | TRBV4-1 | TGCGCCAGCAGCCAAGTCGGAGGCCTCGGTGCGGCCGGGAACACTGAAGCTTTCTTT | CASSQVGGLGAAGNTEAFF
NA | NA | TRBJ2-3 | TRBV29-1 | TGCAGCGTTAGACCCCGGGACACCATCACAGATACGCAGTATTTT | CSVRPRDTITDTQYF
few | TRBD1 | TRBJ1-1 | TRBV4-2 | TGTGCCAGCAGCCAAGAGCAAGTCAGGGGGCTTCGAACTTTCTTT | CASSQEQVRGLRTFF
few | NA | TRBJ1-2 | TRBV29-1 | TGCAGCGTTGAAGCCCCAGGGCCCCCTAACTATGGCTACACCTTC | CSVEAPGPPNYGYTF
few | NA | TRBJ2-7 | TRBV4-1 | TGCGCCAGCAGCCCCCGAGAGGGAACCTACGAGCAGTACTTC | CASSPREGTYEQYF
NA | NA | TRBJ1-2 | TRBV12-3/TRBV12-4 | TGTGCCAGCAGTTTACGGGGGGGGGCAGGCTATGGCTACACCTTC | CASSLRGGAGYGYTF
NA | NA | TRBJ2-7 | TRBV6-2/TRBV6-3 | TGTGCCAGCAGTACCCCCCTGACGAGGCAGTACTTC | CASSTPLTRQYF
NA | NA | TRBJ1-6 | TRBV9 | TGTGCCAGCGGGGGGGCTGATTCACCCCTCCACTTT | CASGGADSPLHF
few | NA | TRBJ1-2 | TRBV25-1 | TGTGCCAGCAACTGGGGGGCAGATGGCTACACCTTC | CASNWGADGYTF
once | NA | TRBJ2-7 | TRBV7-3 | TGTGCCAGCAGCTTAACGACACATTCCGAGCAGTACTTC | CASSLTTHSEQYF
few | NA | TRBJ2-2 | TRBV3-1 | TGTGCCAGCAGCCCTGCCGGGGTGAACACCGGGGAGCTGTTTTTT | CASSPAGVNTGELFF
few | NA | TRBJ2-1 | TRBV10-3 | TGTGCCATCAGTGAGTCACGGGAGCAGTACAATGAGCAGTTCTTC | CAISESREQYNEQFF
few | TRBD2 | TRBJ2-3 | TRBV28 | TGTGCCAGCAGTTTATGGACTAGCGGCCACACAGATACGCAGTATTTT | CASSLWTSGHTDTQYF
few | TRBD1 | TRBJ2-7 | TRBV4-1 | TGCGCCAGCAGCCCATTCGACAGGGTAGAGTACGAGCAGTACTTC | CASSPFDRVEYEQYF
NA | TRBD1 | TRBJ2-7 | TRBV5-1 | TGCGCCAGCAGCTTAGGACAGGATCGTGCCGAGCAGTACTTC | CASSLGQDRAEQYF
NA | NA | TRBJ1-4 | TRBV9 | TGTGCCAGCAGCGTGGGAGACAGAGAAAAACTGTTTTTT | CASSVGDREKLFF
few | TRBD1 | TRBJ1-5 | TRBV7-9 | TGTGCCAGCAGCTTATGGACAGGGGGCGATCAGCCCCAGCATTTT | CASSLWTGGDQPQHF
NA | NA | TRBJ2-3 | TRBV7-2 | TGTGCCAGCAGCCCCCGAATAAGCCCCATCTTAGATACGCAGTATTTT | CASSPRISPILDTQYF
many | NA | TRBJ2-3 | TRBV4-3 | TGCGCCAGCAGCCAAGTACAGGGAAGGCAGAGCACAGATACGCAGTATTTT | CASSQVQGRQSTDTQYF
NA | NA | TRBJ2-1 | TRBV12-3/TRBV12-4 | TGTGCCAGCAGCCCTGGACACCTAAGCTCCTACAATGAGCAGTTCTTC | CASSPGHLSSYNEQFF
NA | NA | TRBJ2-4 | TRBV20-1 | TGCAGTGCTGCCGTGGCAGGGCTAGCCAAAAACATTCAGTACTTC | CSAAVAGLAKNIQYF
NA | NA | TRBJ2-3 | TRBV25-1 | TGTGCCAGCAGTCATCAGGCGACAGATACGCAGTATTTT | CASSHQATDTQYF
many | NA | TRBJ2-3 | TRBV20-1 | TGCAGTGCTAGAGATCACGTCCTAACGCAGTATTTT | CSARDHVLTQYF
NA | TRBD2 | TRBJ2-1 | TRBV28 | TGTGCCAGCAGTCGAAAGACTAGCGGAAAGTTCTTC | CASSRKTSGKFF
many | TRBD2 | TRBJ2-7 | TRBV18 | TGTGCCAGCTCACCCCGGGGGGAATCCTACGAGCAGTACTTC | CASSPRGESYEQYF
NA | NA | TRBJ2-1 | TRBV15 | TGTGCCACCAGCAGACAAAGACCCGGTGCTGGTAATGAGCAGTTCTTC | CATSRQRPGAGNEQFF
NA | NA | TRBJ2-2 | TRBV7-2 | TGTGCCAGCAGCCAACCCGGCGGGGAGCTGTTTTTT | CASSQPGGELFF